These T cell receptor beta chains were read from a single sample in a study of beta chain features in type 1 diabetes. Clones were read by immunoSEQ multiplex PCR, and TCRdb kept only the in-frame ones, dropping some. The data hold more than 300,000 clones, with over 10% observed a single time. The specimen sequenced was naive CD4+ T cells from blood. These receptors all stem from a man between 18 and 35 years old in good health. Each CDR3 is given with its conserved first and last residue. A D gene is named only where the DNA matches it firmly. The listing skips clone size in some rows; elsewhere it reads once, few, many or a size class.

D gene	clone size	V gene	J gene	CDR3 DNA	CDR3 protein
TRBD1	few	TRBV5-4	TRBJ2-3	TGTGCCAGCAGCTTGCAACGACAGGGGCGCAGAGATACGCAGTATTTT	CASSLQRQGRRDTQYF
NA	few	TRBV30	TRBJ2-1	TGTGCCTGGAGTGTACGTCGGTCCGGTAACAATGAGCAGTTCTTC	CAWSVRRSGNNEQFF
TRBD2	NA	TRBV9	TRBJ2-1	TGTGCCAGCAGCGTAGGACTAGCGGGGCGGGATGAGCAGTTCTTC	CASSVGLAGRDEQFF
TRBD2	NA	TRBV15	TRBJ2-1	TGTGCCACCAGCAGAGTAAGAGGCGGGAGCTCCTACAATGAGCAGTTCTTC	CATSRVRGGSSYNEQFF
TRBD1	few	TRBV4-3	TRBJ2-3	TGCGCCAGCAGCCAAGGATGGGGACAGGGTGCAGATACGCAGTATTTT	CASSQGWGQGADTQYF
NA	NA	TRBV7-9	TRBJ1-1	TGTGCCAGCAGCTTGTTAGGGGCGGCTGAAGCTTTCTTT	CASSLLGAAEAFF
NA	NA	TRBV7-2	TRBJ2-5	TGTGCCAGCAGCTTAGTAGGGGGGGTCCAAGAGACCCAGTACTTC	CASSLVGGVQETQYF
TRBD1	few	TRBV18	TRBJ2-7	TGTGCCAGCTCACCATTTAGAGACAGGGCTTCCTACGAGCAGTACTTC	CASSPFRDRASYEQYF
NA	few	TRBV7-8	TRBJ2-2	TGTGCCAGCAGCCGACTGAACACCGGGGAGCTGTTTTTT	CASSRLNTGELFF
NA	NA	TRBV5-6	TRBJ1-2	TGTGCCAGCAGCTTACGGTTTGGCTACACCTTC	CASSLRFGYTF
NA	few	TRBV7-9	TRBJ1-4	TGTGCCAGCAGCTCCCCAGGGATCGAAAAACTGTTTTTT	CASSSPGIEKLFF
NA	few	TRBV30	TRBJ1-3	TGTGCCTGGAGTCCTACCAGCAGGTCTGGAAACACCATATATTTT	CAWSPTSRSGNTIYF
TRBD2	NA	TRBV2	TRBJ2-1	TGTGCCAGTTCTAACAGCGGGAGTGATGAGCAGTTCTTC	CASSNSGSDEQFF
NA	NA	TRBV4-3	TRBJ2-1	TGCGCCAGCAGCCCAGTAGGTAGCGGATCCTACAATGAGCAGTTCTTC	CASSPVGSGSYNEQFF
NA	once	TRBV10-3	TRBJ2-7	TGTGCCATCAGTGTTATCGGCGGGAACTACGAGCAGTACTTC	CAISVIGGNYEQYF
TRBD1	NA	TRBV5-1	TRBJ2-2	TGCGCCAGCAGCCTATTACCGTCCCGGGACAGGGTCGGGGAGCTGTTTTTT	CASSLLPSRDRVGELFF
TRBD1	NA	TRBV4-2	TRBJ1-1	TGTGCCAGCAGCCAAATAGGGACAGGGGACACTGAAGCTTTCTTT	CASSQIGTGDTEAFF
TRBD1	few	TRBV10-3	TRBJ2-2	TGTGCCACGCAAGGGACAGCGAACACCGGGGAGCTGTTTTTT	CATQGTANTGELFF